The 32 T cell receptor beta chains below all came from one sample that was sequenced in a study of T cell repertoires in cytomegalovirus infection (dated by TCRdb to between 2019 and 2020). Sequencing used an Illumina HiSeq 1500. Starting from the raw public reads, TCRdb applied fastp trimming at Q25, assembled clones with MiXCR and retained in-frame beta chains. Records with the same CDR3 protein are collapsed into one entry carrying the most frequent genes and DNA. For this sample there are approximately 100,000 distinct CDR3 sequences; under 55% appear just once. Roughly 70% of the sample is in the top ten clones. These receptors' antigens are unknown. This specimen's treatment or condition label, interpreted: in vitro stimulation with specific CMV peptide epitopes to enrich CMV-specific T cells. The sample in question was CD8+ T cells from cultured PBMCs, obtained from culture after CMV antigen stimulation. Source of these receptors: a human donor in good health (CMV status not recorded). Some clones in this sample may be carry-over from other donors' samples.

The chain uses TRBV12-3 or TRBV12-4 and TRBJ2-7; D is unclear. Trimming removed 3 bases at V and 5 bases at J, with 11 bases between. The CDR3 is made up of 13 amino acids. CDR3 nucleotide sequence: TGTGCCAGCAGTTTCCTATCCCCAAACGAGCAGTACTTC. Amino acids: CASSFLSPNEQYF.

This clonotype has only a few counts. This chain connects TRBV6-1 to TRBJ2-5, with a tentative D call TRBD2 (6 bases). This CDR3 region has 15 residues. Trimming removed 7 bases from V and 5 bases from J, with 20 bases in between. Per germline, CDR1 MNHNS and CDR2 SASEGT. The CDR3 reads CASTILGDWLETQYF. As DNA, the CDR3 is TGTGCCAGCACCATCTTGGGGGACTGGTTGGAGACCCAGTACTTC.

The chain is built from TRBV19 and TRBJ2-3; D may be TRBD2 (7 bases). V lost 6 bases to trimming and J lost 2 bases, with 18 bases between them. The CDR3 contains 16 residues. Germline V gene sequence: CDR1 LNHDA, CDR2 SQIVND (reference sequence). CDR3 nucleotide sequence: TGTGCCAGTAGCCACCGATCGGGGGGCCCCACAGATACGCAGTATTTT. Protein: CASSHRSGGPTDTQYF.

The chain links TRBV12-3 or TRBV12-4 to TRBJ2-1, with D possibly matching TRBD2 (5 bases). There are 12 residues in the CDR3. V lost 2 bases, J lost 10 bases, and 9 bases lay in between. The CDR3 region has the DNA TGTGCCAGCAGTTTATCCCGCGGGGAGCAGTTCTTC. Its translation: CASSLSRGEQFF.

This chain links TRBV7-9 with TRBJ2-5, with no clear D. CDR3 length: 14 amino acids. Germline CDR1 and CDR2: SEHNR and FQNEAQ (reference sequence). Trimming shortened V by 4 bases and J by 0 bases, and 9 bases separated the two germline ends. The CDR3: CASSSTRDQETQYF. The DNA for the CDR3 is TGTGCCAGCAGCTCGACTCGCGACCAAGAGACCCAGTACTTC.

The CDR3 DNA is TGTGCCAGCAGCGAGGACTGGAATGAGCAGTTCTTC. Translating gives CASSEDWNEQFF. This rearrangement joins TRBV5-6 to TRBJ2-1, with D possibly matching TRBD2 (5 bases). The CDR3 loop spans 12 amino acids. CDR1 and CDR2 from the germline V gene are SGHDT and YYEEEE. Trimming left V 4 bases short and J 7 bases short, with 9 bases between.

The chain uses TRBV4-1 and TRBJ1-5; D unresolved. CDR3 size: 16 residues. From germline, CDR1 is MGHRA and CDR2 YSYEKL. Between the trimmed V and J ends, which lost 4 bases and 2 bases, there was a span of 15 bases. The CDR3 spells CASSPQVVWGNQPQHF. In DNA form, the CDR3 reads TGCGCCAGCAGCCCGCAAGTGGTCTGGGGCAATCAGCCCCAGCATTTT.

There are many counts of this clonotype. The chain combines TRBV25-1 with TRBJ1-1; TRBD1 matches at 7 bases. Germline V gene data show CDR1 as MGHDK and CDR2 as SYGVNS. The V and J ends lost 4 bases and 2 bases, in that order; junction bases with no gene match: 7. CDR3 length: 15 residues. CDR3: CASSAPQGRNTEAFF. The CDR3 DNA reads as TGTGCCAGCAGTGCCCCACAGGGGAGAAACACTGAAGCTTTCTTT.

The chain recombines TRBV10-2 with TRBJ2-1; D uncertain. CDR3 size: 15 residues. Trimming removed 6 bases from V and 2 bases from J, with 14 bases in between. Per the germline V gene, CDR1 is WSHSY and CDR2 is SAAADI. The CDR3, as DNA: TGCGCCAGCAGGCCCACCCAATCCGCCTACAATGAGCAGTTCTTC. It encodes CASRPTQSAYNEQFF.

This clonotype was picked up a small number of times. CDR3 amino acids: CASSIRLGGTFYEQYF. CDR3 bases: TGTGCCAGCAGCATCCGCTTGGGCGGGACTTTCTACGAGCAGTACTTC. The chain uses TRBV7-2 and TRBJ2-7; the D gene is possibly TRBD2 (6 bases). Trimming took 5 bases from V and 3 from J, leaving 20 bases between them. The germline gives CDR1 SGHTA, CDR2 FQGNSA. This CDR3 has 16 amino acids.

The genes are TRBV9 and TRBJ1-1; D is perhaps TRBD1 (5 bases). The CDR3 extends over 13 amino acids. The germline V and J ends were trimmed by 4 bases and 3 bases, with 10 bases remaining between them. Germline assignment: CDR1 SGDLS and CDR2 YYNGEE. CDR3 sequence: CASSSFRDTEAFF. As DNA, the CDR3 is TGTGCCAGCAGCTCTTTCAGGGACACTGAAGCTTTCTTT.

The chain joins TRBV10-3 to TRBJ1-1, with TRBD1 as a possible D gene (6 bases). The V gene lost 7 bases and the J gene lost 1 base, with 13 bases spanning the gap. Germline V gene sequence: CDR1 ENHRY, CDR2 SYGVKD. This CDR3 contains 14 residues. The CDR3 loop reads CAIKDPGANTEAFF. DNA for the CDR3: TGTGCCATCAAAGATCCGGGGGCGAACACTGAAGCTTTCTTT.

This clonotype has a count of ten or more. J is TRBJ2-1 and V is TRBV11-2; TRBD2 might be the D (5 bases). This CDR3 region has 15 residues. V gave up 4 bases and J gave up 1 base, with 11 bases separating them. The germline CDR1 and CDR2 sequences are SGHAT and FQNNGV. The CDR3 here is CASSSGLGSYNEQFF. The CDR3 coding sequence is TGTGCCAGCAGCTCTGGACTTGGTTCCTACAATGAGCAGTTCTTC. Together with reference TRBV11-2 and TRBJ2-1, the CDR3 gives the full variable domain: EAGVAQSPRYKIIEKRQSVAFWCNPISGHATLYWYQQILGQGPKLLIQFQNNGVVDDSQLPKDRFSAERLKGVDSTLKIQPAKLEDSAVYLCASSSGLGSYNEQFFGPGTRLTVL.

The chain is built from TRBV7-8 and TRBJ2-3, with 14 bases fitting TRBD2. The CDR3 spans 17 residues. The ends lost 3 bases at V and 4 bases at J; junction bases unmatched: 6. CDR1 and CDR2 (germline): SGHVS, FQNEAQ. In nucleotides, the CDR3 is TGTGCCAGCAGCTTTTGGACTAGCGGGGGGTTTTCAGATACGCAGTATTTT. Translated, it gives CASSFWTSGGFSDTQYF.

This clonotype was found once. The V call is TRBV5-4, the J call TRBJ2-1, with 9 bases identical to TRBD1. J lost 5 bases, V lost 2 bases, and 11 bases had no gene match. There are 17 residues in the CDR3. Germline-derived CDR1 and CDR2 are SGHNT and YYREEE (reference sequence). CDR3 sequence: CASSLSQGGQGHNEQFF. The DNA of the CDR3 is TGTGCCAGCAGCTTATCCCAGGGGGGACAGGGCCACAATGAGCAGTTCTTC.

This chain connects TRBV6-4 to TRBJ1-1; 7 nucleotides match TRBD1. Per the germline V gene, CDR1 is MRHNA and CDR2 is SNTAGT. V was clipped by 4 bases and J by 4 bases; unmatched bases: 6. CDR3 length equals 14 residues. The DNA of the CDR3 is TGTGCCAGCAGTGCCCAGGGGGACTCCACTGAAGCTTTCTTT. Protein sequence: CASSAQGDSTEAFF.

The chain is built from TRBV7-4 and TRBJ2-7; D is unresolved. V lost 3 bases and J lost 2, with 11 bases in between. The CDR3 loop spans 14 amino acids. The germline V gene has CDR1 SGHVT and CDR2 SQSDAQ. For the CDR3, the DNA is TGTGCCAGCAGCTTTAGGGATGCACCCTACGAGCAGTACTTC. It encodes CASSFRDAPYEQYF.

The rearrangement links TRBV4-1 to TRBJ1-1; 8 nucleotides align to TRBD1. V was clipped by 5 bases and J by 4 bases; unmatched bases: 3. This CDR3 spans 13 amino acids. CDR1 is MGHRA and CDR2 is YSYEKL in the germline V gene. In DNA form, the CDR3 reads TGCGCCAGCAGCGGACAGGGAGGCACTGAAGCTTTCTTT. The encoded protein is CASSGQGGTEAFF.

This clonotype occurred many times. The J gene is TRBJ2-7, the V gene TRBV7-6; D may be TRBD2 (5 bases). This CDR3 region has 13 residues. Germline V CDR1 and CDR2: SGHVS, FNYEAQ. Trimming removed 5 bases at V and 3 bases at J, with 11 bases between. CDR3 in amino acids: CASSEGSFYEQYF. DNA of the CDR3: TGTGCCAGCAGCGAGGGATCATTCTACGAGCAGTACTTC. Filled out from reference TRBV7-6 and TRBJ2-7, the complete variable domain reads GAGVSQSPRYKVTKRGQDVALRCDPISGHVSLYWYRQALGQGPEFLTYFNYEAQQDKSGLPNDRFSAERPEGSISTLTIQRTEQRDSAMYRCASSEGSFYEQYFGPGTRLTVT.

This clonotype was counted a few times. The chain has TRBV10-3 and TRBJ2-6; TRBD1 matches at 10 bases. CDR1 is ENHRY and CDR2 is SYGVKD in the germline V gene. This CDR3 region has 18 residues. Losses at the gene ends were 3 bases for V and 4 bases for J; bases not matched to a gene: 9. In DNA form, the CDR3 reads TGTGCCATCAGTGACGTCCCGGGACAGGGGTCGGGGGCCAACGTCCTGACTTTC. Translated: CAISDVPGQGSGANVLTF.

In this sample, this clonotype turned up many times. The chain recombines TRBV6-1 with TRBJ2-7; possibly TRBD2 for D (5 bases). The CDR3 loop spans 13 amino acids. Germline-derived CDR1 and CDR2 are MNHNS and SASEGT. The V end lost 2 bases, the J end lost 3 bases, and 8 bases lay between the germline ends. CDR3 sequence: CASSELGIYEQYF. CDR3 sequence (DNA): TGTGCCAGCAGTGAACTCGGGATCTACGAGCAGTACTTC.

This clonotype was found a few times. The chain couples TRBV20-1 to TRBJ2-1; 11 bases align to TRBD2. Germline loops: CDR1 DFQATT, CDR2 SNEGSKA (reference sequence). The V gene end was trimmed by 5 bases and the J gene end by 4 bases; junction bases not matched to a gene: 7. CDR3 length: 15 residues. The CDR3 sequence: CSALGLAGRYNEQFF. The CDR3 coding sequence is TGCAGTGCTCTCGGACTAGCGGGCCGATACAATGAGCAGTTCTTC.

The CDR3, as DNA: TGTGCCAGTAGTAATTCAAGGACAGGGGGCTACGAGCAGTACTTC. Amino acid sequence: CASSNSRTGGYEQYF. J is TRBJ2-7 and V is TRBV19; TRBD1 agrees at 10 bases. The CDR3 length is 15 residues. The germline V gene encodes CDR1 LNHDA and CDR2 SQIVND (reference sequence). J lost 3 bases, V lost 4 bases, and 6 bases had no gene match.

This clonotype was detected ten times or more. The gene calls are TRBV7-6 and TRBJ2-1; 7 bases are shared with TRBD2. Germline CDR1 SGHVS, CDR2 FNYEAQ. V lost 1 base to trimming and J lost 0 bases; unmatched junction nucleotides: 3. This CDR3 region has 16 residues. The CDR3 region has the DNA TGTGCCAGCAGCTTAGTCCCTAGCGGCTCCTACAATGAGCAGTTCTTC. It is translated as CASSLVPSGSYNEQFF.

In its sample, this clonotype is medium-sized (0.01 to 0.1%). The chain uses TRBV7-8 and TRBJ2-7; D call uncertain. This CDR3 has 15 amino acids. Germline CDR1 is SGHVS and CDR2 is FQNEAQ. The ends were cut back, 0 bases at V and 3 bases at J, with 12 bases in the middle. The CDR3, as DNA: TGTGCCAGCAGCTTAGCGTATAGCTTGTACTACGAGCAGTACTTC. This encodes CASSLAYSLYYEQYF.

The gene calls are TRBV27 and TRBJ2-1; D is undetermined. Trimming stripped 3 bases from V and 0 bases from J, with 12 bases between. The CDR3 length is 16 residues. Germline V gives CDR1 MNHEY, CDR2 SMNVEV (reference sequence). This CDR3 reads CASSLLATFSYNEQFF. The CDR3 DNA reads TGTGCCAGCAGTTTGCTCGCGACTTTCTCCTACAATGAGCAGTTCTTC.

This clonotype was observed at least ten times. The chain joins TRBV6-5 to TRBJ1-1; D is perhaps TRBD1 (5 bases). Germline V lookup: CDR1 MNHEY, CDR2 SVGAGI. The CDR3 spans 14 residues. With 2 bases removed from V and 0 bases from J, the gap between germline ends came to 7 bases. The DNA for the CDR3 is TGTGCCAGCAGTTACCAGGGCCTGAACACTGAAGCTTTCTTT. This translates into CASSYQGLNTEAFF.

The V call is TRBV20-1, the J call TRBJ1-1, with 9 bases that match TRBD1. V trimming: 0 bases; J trimming: 7 bases; junction bases outside the gene matches: 6. Germline loops: CDR1 DFQATT, CDR2 SNEGSKA (reference sequence). The CDR3 consists of 14 residues. CDR3 region: CSAREQGATFEAFF. The CDR3 DNA sequence: TGCAGTGCTAGAGAACAGGGGGCGACCTTTGAAGCTTTCTTT.

This clonotype was picked up a small number of times. The chain has TRBV15 and TRBJ2-1, with unresolved D. Per germline, CDR1 LNHNV and CDR2 YYDKDF (reference sequence). V lost 1 base and J lost 0, with 10 bases in between. CDR3 size: 16 residues. The CDR3 sequence is CATSRAPFGSYNEQFF. The CDR3 DNA reads TGTGCCACCAGCAGAGCCCCTTTCGGCTCCTACAATGAGCAGTTCTTC.

In this sample, this clonotype turned up many times. The CDR3 coding sequence is TGTGCCAGCAGTTCCGGGACAGGGGCCCACAAGCCCCAGCATTTT. This codes for CASSSGTGAHKPQHF. The rearrangement uses TRBV12-3 or TRBV12-4 and TRBJ1-5; TRBD1 agrees at 10 bases. V lost 4 bases, J lost 8 bases, and 8 bases stayed unmatched. The CDR3 runs 15 residues.

This chain uses TRBV5-1 with TRBJ2-7, with TRBD1 matching 8 bases. V was clipped by 6 bases and J by 3 bases; unmatched bases: 11. Germline-derived CDR1 and CDR2 are SGHRS and YFSETQ. The CDR3 covers 15 residues. The CDR3 bases are TGCGCCAGCACCTATTACGGACAGGGAAACTACGAGCAGTACTTC. Its protein is CASTYYGQGNYEQYF.

The chain recombines TRBV28 with TRBJ1-6; the D gene is possibly TRBD1 (6 bases). The CDR3 has 14 amino acids. Per the germline V gene, CDR1 is MDHEN and CDR2 is SYDVKM. V was trimmed by 7 bases and J by 5 bases, leaving 12 bases between them. The CDR3 protein is CASTLGQNNSPLHF. As DNA, the CDR3 is TGTGCCAGCACTTTGGGACAAAATAATTCACCCCTCCACTTT.